A single T cell receptor (beta chain) is shown here with its context. Trimming removed 10 bases at V and 4 bases at J, with 13 bases between. Germline V gene sequence: CDR1 PRHDT, CDR2 FYEKMQ (reference sequence). The CDR3 totals 12 residues. This sample was taken from a study of control samples from healthy donors and cancer patients. The assay was immunoSEQ multiplex PCR, and TCRdb's table has in-frame clones only and misses some. The data show 200,000 or so clones, roughly 94% seen once. The sequence derives from a man in his fifties in good health. This chain joins TRBV13 and TRBJ1-2, with D possibly TRBD1 on 5 matching bases. Sequencing input: blood. This CDR3 is CATPGTPYGYTF. CDR3 DNA: TGTGCCACCCCCGGGACTCCCTATGGCTACACCTTC.